These 12 T cell receptor beta chains came from one sample sequenced in a study of identical twins. TCRdb used MiXCR to reprocess the 5' RACE reads, holding one entry per CDR3 protein. The sample carries about 890,000 distinct CDR3 sequences, more than 9% recorded once. The same sample was also studied in work on yellow fever vaccine responses in identical twins.

The sample was PBMCs. These receptors were taken from a woman aged 18 to 35 in good health.

The rearrangement uses TRBV20-1 and TRBJ2-7; 10 nucleotides agree with TRBD2. In germline, CDR1 is DFQATT, CDR2 SNEGSKA (reference sequence). The CDR3 totals 16 residues. The V segment lost 1 base and the J segment 0 bases; nucleotides outside the gene matches: 6. The CDR3 sequence: CSARGSGTSDSYEQYF. The CDR3 DNA sequence: TGCAGTGCTAGAGGCTCTGGGACTAGCGACTCCTACGAGCAGTACTTC.

This clonotype was counted ten times or more. The chain uses TRBV20-1 and TRBJ2-7, with a weak D call TRBD2 (6 bases). CDR1 and CDR2 from the germline V gene are DFQATT and SNEGSKA (reference sequence). This CDR3 contains 13 residues. Trimming removed 1 base at V and 3 bases at J, with 10 bases between. The CDR3 coding sequence is TGCAGTGCTAGAGCCGGGACTTACTACGAGCAGTACGTC. Translated, it gives CSARAGTYYEQYV.

The chain links TRBV20-1 to TRBJ1-6; 7 bases are shared with TRBD1. The V and J ends lost 0 bases and 8 bases, in that order; junction bases with no gene match: 4. CDR3 length equals 14 residues. Germline V gene data show CDR1 as DFQATT and CDR2 as SNEGSKA (reference sequence). The CDR3 spells CSAREMTGHSPLHF. CDR3 DNA sequence: TGCAGTGCTAGAGAAATGACAGGGCATTCACCCCTCCACTTT.

V and J are TRBV20-1 and TRBJ2-7; TRBD1 matches at 8 bases. With V trimmed by 2 bases and J by 9 bases, 12 bases remained unmatched. Germline lookup yields CDR1 DFQATT and CDR2 SNEGSKA (reference sequence). The CDR3 contains 14 residues. CDR3 sequence: CSARMRDRIFVQYF. The DNA of the CDR3 is TGCAGTGCTAGAATGAGGGACAGGATTTTTGTGCAGTACTTC.

This CDR3 is CASSADSSYNSPLHF. For the CDR3, the DNA is TGCGCCAGCAGCGCCGACAGCTCCTATAATTCACCCCTCCACTTT. V is TRBV5-1 and J is TRBJ1-6; the D gene is possibly TRBD1 (5 bases). The germline V gene has CDR1 SGHRS and CDR2 YFSETQ. V lost 4 bases and J lost 0, with 8 bases in between. CDR3 size: 15 residues.

The sample holds many counts of this clonotype. This chain connects TRBV12-3 or TRBV12-4 to TRBJ1-1; D not certain. The CDR3 is made up of 11 amino acids. Trimming pared 5 bases from V and 9 bases from J, leaving 10 bases between. Here the CDR3 reads CASSLAGKAFF. The CDR3 DNA follows: TGTGCCAGCAGTCTGGCAGGAAAAGCTTTCTTT.

This chain joins TRBV28 and TRBJ1-1; D ambiguous. Germline CDR1 and CDR2: MDHEN and SYDVKM. The V gene lost 8 bases and the J gene lost 1 base, with 14 bases spanning the gap. The CDR3 is 14 amino acids. The CDR3: CASPPTGGNTEAFF. In DNA form, the CDR3 reads TGTGCCAGCCCACCCACGGGTGGGAACACTGAAGCTTTCTTT.

Only a few counts were recorded for this clonotype. For the CDR3, the DNA is TGTGCCACCAGTCCCTTCGGGGGTCCCTACGAGCAGTACGTC. It codes for CATSPFGGPYEQYV. This chain connects TRBV15 to TRBJ2-7, with D possibly matching TRBD2 (6 bases). From germline, CDR1 is LNHNV and CDR2 YYDKDF (reference sequence). V lost 6 bases and J 2 bases, leaving 14 bases between the germline ends. This CDR3 contains 14 residues.

There are a few counts of this clonotype. V is TRBV15 and J is TRBJ1-4; 8 bases align to TRBD1. This CDR3 region has 14 residues. V lost 5 bases, J lost 8 bases, and 7 bases stayed unmatched. Germline lookup yields CDR1 LNHNV and CDR2 YYDKDF (reference sequence). CDR3 nucleotides: TGTGCCACCAGCCTTGACAGGGGCAGGGAAAAACTGTTTTTT. Translated, it gives CATSLDRGREKLFF.

This clonotype was seen at least ten times. V and J are TRBV10-3 and TRBJ1-4, with a possible D match to TRBD1 (6 bases). The V end was cut by 6 bases, the J end by 7 bases, with 15 bases between. CDR1 is ENHRY and CDR2 is SYGVKD in the germline V gene. The CDR3 runs 14 residues. The CDR3 DNA sequence: TGTGCCATCAGATCTTCGACAGGTTCTGAAAAACTGTTTTTT. Residues: CAIRSSTGSEKLFF.

This clonotype was seen at least ten times. The chain links TRBV9 to TRBJ2-3; D gene ambiguous. From germline, CDR1 is SGDLS and CDR2 YYNGEE. The CDR3 has 14 residues. Trimming left V 4 bases short and J 0 bases short, with 9 bases between. CDR3 in amino acids: CASSPPISTDTQYF. CDR3 nucleotides: TGTGCCAGCAGCCCACCAATAAGCACAGATACGCAGTATTTT. The whole variable domain, filled in from reference TRBV9 and TRBJ2-3, reads DSGVTQTPKHLITATGQRVTLRCSPRSGDLSVYWYQQSLDQGLQFLIQYYNGEERAKGNILERFSAQQFPDLHSELNLSSLELGDSALYFCASSPPISTDTQYFGPGTRLTVL.

This clonotype occurred a few times. The chain has TRBV5-1 and TRBJ2-2; D ambiguous. V was cut by 0 bases and J by 6 bases, with 6 bases left in between. This CDR3 is 13 amino acids long. Germline values: CDR1 SGHRS, CDR2 YFSETQ. The CDR3 DNA reads TGCGCCAGCAGCTTGGCCCCGGCCGGGGAGCTGTTTTTT. It is translated as CASSLAPAGELFF.